This T cell receptor beta chain was found in a study of CD8 T cells in ankylosing spondylitis. Study observations and caveats: Clones tied to disease were said to be significantly enriched in matched ankylosing spondylitis synovial fluid. For ankylosing spondylitis blood, a TCR beta motif of under ten highly homologous variants appeared characteristic. Clones that were linked to disease were CD8+ and were relatively rare in peripheral blood.

This clonotype has just a few counts. Its antigen is still unknown. V lost 0 bases, J lost 5 bases, and 17 bases lay in between. The germline V gene has CDR1 DFQATT and CDR2 SNEGSKA (reference sequence). The CDR3 runs 15 residues. Via MiXCR, TCRdb re-called the 5' RACE reads, giving one row per CDR3 protein. Here the sample spans around 300,000 distinct CDR3 sequences, 11% being singletons. V gene TRBV20-1 combines with J gene TRBJ2-7, with D perhaps TRBD2 (7 bases). The sequenced sample was blood, either unsorted or a sorted T cell fraction (not recorded which). This TCR derives from a female donor with ankylosing spondylitis or in good health (not recorded which). DNA of the CDR3: TGCAGTGCTAGAGATTCAGGGAGGGGGTCCCACGAGCAGTACTTC. The encoded protein is CSARDSGRGSHEQYF.